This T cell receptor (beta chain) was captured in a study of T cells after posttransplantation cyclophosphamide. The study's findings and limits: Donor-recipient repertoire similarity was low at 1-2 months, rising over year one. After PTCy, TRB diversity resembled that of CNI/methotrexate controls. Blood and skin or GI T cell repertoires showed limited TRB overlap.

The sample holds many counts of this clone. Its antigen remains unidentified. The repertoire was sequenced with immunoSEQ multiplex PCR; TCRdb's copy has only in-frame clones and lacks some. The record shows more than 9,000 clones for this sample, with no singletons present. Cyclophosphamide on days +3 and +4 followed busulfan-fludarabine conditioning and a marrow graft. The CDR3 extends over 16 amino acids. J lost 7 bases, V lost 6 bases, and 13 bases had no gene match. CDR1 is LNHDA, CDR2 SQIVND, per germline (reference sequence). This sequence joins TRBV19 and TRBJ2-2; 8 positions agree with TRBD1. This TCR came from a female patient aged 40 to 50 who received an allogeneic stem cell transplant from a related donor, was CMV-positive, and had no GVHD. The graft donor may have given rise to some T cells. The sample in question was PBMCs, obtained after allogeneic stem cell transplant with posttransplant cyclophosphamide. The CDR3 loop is CASRGGSGGFLGELFF. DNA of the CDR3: TGTGCCAGTAGGGGGGGCTCAGGGGGCTTCCTCGGGGAGCTGTTTTTT.